The rows below give T cell receptor beta chains drawn from one sample of a study of a mutant IDH1 vaccine in newly diagnosed glioma. The data were produced by immunoSEQ multiplex PCR, yet TCRdb's version contains in-frame clones alone and is incomplete. The sample has around 31,000 clones, roughly 89% seen once; the top ten hold under 25%. Their antigen targets remain unknown. Sequences were derived from PBMCs, sampled from a glioma patient whose treatment included an IDH1 peptide vaccine. The source of these receptors is a man between 18 and 29 years old with glioma. Both conserved end residues are trimmed from each CDR3. Size tells how often a clone was seen (once, few, many) or the class of an expanded clone, and some rows leave it out.

V gene,clone size,CDR3 protein
TRBV15,-,ATSRDRNRGTWF
TRBV5-8,-,ASSRPGRSTDTQY
TRBV29-1,-,SVTGTLNTGELF
TRBV30,-,AWSVWGYNTEAF
TRBV7-9,-,ASSLPLRGPNTGELF
TRBV15,-,ATSRARTSGSSDTQY
TRBV14,-,ASSLGLNTEAF
TRBV2,-,ASSDGDRGPSGNTIY
TRBV6-1,-,AIQGDPNEKLF
TRBV5-1,-,ASSYGGELF
TRBV9,-,ASSQDFTGWQETQY
TRBV19,-,ASSIVGYSNQPQH
TRBV5-5,few,ASSTGTVNTEAF
TRBV30,once,AWSVALDTQY
TRBV18,-,ASSPGGAQNTEAF
TRBV28,-,ASSLLGSLQTPRNYGYT
TRBV4-2,-,ASSQDMGGTSNQPQH
TRBV29-1,-,SVEQGEKQF
TRBV7-8,-,ASSPGTGAYEQY
TRBV30,-,AWSVRQGASTNEKLF
TRBV5-1,-,ASSPGGSLDEQY
TRBV28,once,ASSSHRGTEAF
TRBV20-1,once,SGMGTGELF
TRBV14,-,ASSHGQGAWEQY